Presented here are 5 T cell receptor beta chains from one specimen sequenced in a study of beta chain features in type 1 diabetes. Expressed TCRB transcripts were sequenced after all isolated RNA was converted to cDNA. The method was immunoSEQ multiplex PCR; TCRdb's version includes in-frame clones alone and lacks a portion of them. The sample records about 240,000 clones, about 25% being singletons. The sequencing sample was made of central memory CD4+ T cells from blood. These receptors all come from a man younger than 45 in good health.

This clone was seen a handful of times. The V call is TRBV7-9, the J call TRBJ2-3; D might be TRBD1 (5 bases). The CDR3 loop spans 15 amino acids. V was trimmed by 1 base and J by 0 bases, leaving 8 bases between them. From germline, CDR1 is SEHNR and CDR2 FQNEAQ (reference sequence). In DNA, the CDR3 is TGTGCCAGCAGCTTAGGGACAATTAGCACAGATACGCAGTATTTT. As protein: CASSLGTISTDTQYF.

The V and J genes are TRBV2 and TRBJ1-5, with 9 bases matching TRBD1. This CDR3 has 14 residues. Germline trimming cut 6 bases from V and 8 bases from J; bases unmatched to any gene: 8. Germline CDR1 SNHLY, CDR2 FYNNEI. CDR3 DNA: TGTGCCAGCAGACCGGGACAGGGATTAGAGCCCCAGCATTTT. Amino acids: CASRPGQGLEPQHF.

J is TRBJ2-3 and V is TRBV30; D not certain. Deletions cut 6 bases from V and 2 bases from J, with 12 bases between. The CDR3 runs to 13 residues. The germline V gene encodes CDR1 GTSNPN and CDR2 SVGIG (reference sequence). This chain's CDR3 is CACMDGNTDTQYF. In DNA, the CDR3 is TGTGCCTGCATGGACGGCAACACAGATACGCAGTATTTT.

This clone was detected a few times. The chain joins TRBV12-5 to TRBJ2-5; D not certain. The CDR3 spans 12 residues. CDR1 and CDR2 from the germline V gene are LGHNT and FRNRAP. V was cut by 1 base and J by 6 bases, with 6 bases left in between. For the CDR3, the DNA is TGTGCTAGTGGTTTGGAAATCAAGACCCAGTACTTC. Encoded protein: CASGLEIKTQYF.

The chain combines TRBV27 with TRBJ2-1; TRBD2 might be the D (6 bases). In germline, CDR1 is MNHEY, CDR2 SMNVEV (reference sequence). Trimming left V 6 bases short and J 6 bases short, with 18 bases between. This CDR3 is built from 15 residues. This CDR3 is CASRGLTGAFNEQFF. CDR3 DNA: TGTGCCAGCAGAGGGCTAACGGGAGCGTTCAATGAGCAGTTCTTC.